This is a list of T cell receptor beta chains from one sample in a study of T-cell reconstitution after alpha-beta-depleted transplantation in children. TCRdb redid the calling of the PCR reads with MiXCR, one entry per CDR3 protein. This sample has about a million distinct CDR3 sequences, with about 26% found just once. The sequencing used PBMCs, mostly from graft donor cells, collected 360 days after TCRalphabeta/CD19-depleted stem cell transplant. The receptors derive from a boy less than two years old who had a stem cell transplant for SCID, so the T cells may come from the graft donor. Both conserved end residues are part of each CDR3. The order of the fields is V gene, clone size, CDR3 protein. A row's size may be missing; if present it is once, few, many or a size class.

v_gene: TRBV20-1; abundance: few; CDR3aa: CSARPGPGRTDTQYF
v_gene: TRBV12-3/TRBV12-4; abundance: .; CDR3aa: CASSLAKGDQPQHF
v_gene: TRBV5-1; abundance: .; CDR3aa: CASSSNRALNNEQFF
v_gene: TRBV12-3/TRBV12-4; abundance: .; CDR3aa: CASSRTTGTEQYF
v_gene: TRBV2; abundance: .; CDR3aa: CASSEGRPTSESSYNEQFF
v_gene: TRBV7-2; abundance: .; CDR3aa: CASNPGQAYNEQFF
v_gene: TRBV10-3; abundance: .; CDR3aa: CAISAGPETQYF
v_gene: TRBV12-3/TRBV12-4; abundance: .; CDR3aa: CASSLQRGSNQETQYF
v_gene: TRBV6-6; abundance: .; CDR3aa: CASTPEWGGEQYF
v_gene: TRBV7-2; abundance: many; CDR3aa: CASSSPGYNEQFF
v_gene: TRBV10-3; abundance: .; CDR3aa: CATNADGSYNEQFF
v_gene: TRBV11-2; abundance: .; CDR3aa: CATSPRQGTYEQYF
v_gene: TRBV30; abundance: .; CDR3aa: CAWSVGSTGELFF
v_gene: TRBV27; abundance: .; CDR3aa: CASGLAGSLILGAFF
v_gene: TRBV5-1; abundance: few; CDR3aa: CASSLDRPTGVGANVLTF
v_gene: TRBV5-1; abundance: few; CDR3aa: CASSLPRGQKDNEQFF
v_gene: TRBV2; abundance: .; CDR3aa: CASRRMGQGHEQYF
v_gene: TRBV27; abundance: .; CDR3aa: CASSYQGSSYNSPLHF
v_gene: TRBV20-1; abundance: few; CDR3aa: CSASSQGLGETQYF
v_gene: TRBV27; abundance: few; CDR3aa: CASSGNRARGTEAFF
v_gene: TRBV7-3; abundance: .; CDR3aa: CASSLTATGTGTGELFF
v_gene: TRBV20-1; abundance: .; CDR3aa: CSASGHRDEQFF
v_gene: TRBV12-3/TRBV12-4; abundance: .; CDR3aa: CASSPAAGELFF
v_gene: TRBV5-1; abundance: .; CDR3aa: CASSLEDRGPTGELFF
v_gene: TRBV7-2; abundance: .; CDR3aa: CASSPGTSGGIQETQYF
v_gene: TRBV7-9; abundance: .; CDR3aa: CASSHGTEAAKETQYF
v_gene: TRBV5-1; abundance: .; CDR3aa: CASSFMGPQETQYF
v_gene: TRBV5-1; abundance: .; CDR3aa: CASSLRPLPQEQFF
v_gene: TRBV15; abundance: .; CDR3aa: CATSRDIGRGAAINEQFF
v_gene: TRBV10-3; abundance: few; CDR3aa: CAISRDRGLNEQFF
v_gene: TRBV5-1; abundance: .; CDR3aa: CASSLATGGHNEQFF
v_gene: TRBV20-1; abundance: .; CDR3aa: CSAQLAGVTDTQYF
v_gene: TRBV12-3/TRBV12-4; abundance: .; CDR3aa: CASVPLAGTGDEQFF
v_gene: TRBV27; abundance: many; CDR3aa: CASSLNVPGGEQYF
v_gene: TRBV6-2/TRBV6-3; abundance: few; CDR3aa: CASARPWDTQYF
v_gene: TRBV7-9; abundance: few; CDR3aa: CASSPGKRDEKLFF
v_gene: TRBV4-3; abundance: many; CDR3aa: CASSPRQGEQFF
v_gene: TRBV4-3; abundance: .; CDR3aa: CASSQPPNNEQFF
v_gene: TRBV12-3/TRBV12-4; abundance: .; CDR3aa: CASTRRERGVGYNEQFF
v_gene: TRBV7-9; abundance: few; CDR3aa: CASTKSGLFYEQYF
v_gene: TRBV12-3/TRBV12-4; abundance: few; CDR3aa: CASSLLLISTDTQYF
v_gene: TRBV27; abundance: many; CDR3aa: CASSPQGTGANVLTF
v_gene: TRBV24-1; abundance: few; CDR3aa: CATSDSTGTGSRDTQYF
v_gene: TRBV3-1; abundance: .; CDR3aa: CASSRINNEQFF
v_gene: TRBV2; abundance: few; CDR3aa: CASRNLAAGGPYNEQFF
v_gene: TRBV9; abundance: .; CDR3aa: CASSARLAGVVSYNEQFF
v_gene: TRBV24-1; abundance: few; CDR3aa: CANSGDTEAFF
v_gene: TRBV5-1; abundance: few; CDR3aa: CASSLESYEQFF